This TCR beta chain was observed in a study of metastatic and nonmetastatic thyroid tumors (dated by TCRdb to the early 2020s). In the study overall: For patients with malignant and with benign thyroid disease, the researchers compared repertoires between peripheral blood samples and tumor or nodule tissue samples. The investigation overall reported the following: In both blood and tumor samples, malignant tumors were reported to have significantly higher TCR beta diversity than benign nodules.

Unmatched junction bases come to 3, with V trimmed by 7 bases and J by 2 bases. From a lookup of the germline V gene, CDR1 and CDR2 are MNHNS and SASEGT. The CDR3 covers 15 residues, taking in both the cysteine and the phenylalanine. Just CDR3 DNA is preserved here, 45 bases in frame from base 1. Before undergoing thyroid surgery, none of the patients had been given any kind of treatment. Using T-cell receptor beta sequencing, the study looked back at clinical samples from patients collected from about 2011 to 2018. Libraries were constructed by PCR. This sample was sequenced with an Illumina HiSeq 4000. High-throughput sequencing was used to profile the CDR3 region of the TCR beta-chain in every patient. Processing in the source paper ran as follows. The researchers built a classifier to tell apart papillary thyroid cancer patients with distant metastasis, based on CDR3 differences among clinicopathological groups. The Shannon index was used to measure repertoire diversity, and the Morisita-Horn index was used to measure how similar tumor and blood repertoires were. TCRdb itself trimmed the public reads at Q25 with fastp, ran MiXCR and retained productive beta chains. The authors' filters were not applied to this entry. The sample table holds approximately 6,300 clones, of which approximately 18% were seen once. Jointly, the top ten make up 5% to 8% of the sample.

This clone is regarded as medium-sized (0.01 to 0.1%). The target of this receptor is not known. The input lacks base qualities; no much larger clone sits a single base away. The receptor chain draws on TRBV6-1 and TRBJ2-3; 13 bases in the junction line up with TRBD2. The receptor's source is a female donor with papillary thyroid cancer or a benign thyroid nodule (not recorded which). Some clones in this sample may be carry-over from other donors' samples. Sequencing was carried out using adjacent normal tissue. The CDR3 region: CASMGTSGVTDTQYF. In nucleotides, the sequence is TGTGCCAGCATGGGGACTAGCGGGGTCACAGATACGCAGTATTTT.